These 16 T cell receptor beta chains were all obtained from the same sample, sequenced in a study of control samples from healthy donors and cancer patients. The data were produced by immunoSEQ multiplex PCR, yet TCRdb's version contains in-frame clones alone and is incomplete. The sample has tens of thousands of clones; roughly 93% are singletons. Sample: PBMCs. The receptors here all came from a woman aged 40 to 49 with lung cancer.

The J gene is TRBJ2-4, the V gene TRBV5-6; 12 nucleotides agree with TRBD1. The CDR3 consists of 18 residues. V was pared by 0 bases and J by 8 bases, with 12 bases of the junction left unmatched. CDR1 and CDR2 (germline): SGHDT, YYEEEE. CDR3: CASSLAQGQGAPLDIQYF. Here the CDR3 DNA reads TGTGCCAGCAGCTTGGCCCAGGGACAGGGGGCCCCGTTGGACATTCAGTACTTC.

V usage is TRBV4-1 and J usage is TRBJ1-2; D perhaps matches TRBD1 (6 bases). Germline CDR1 is MGHRA and CDR2 is YSYEKL. This CDR3 spans 15 amino acids. The V end was cut by 3 bases, the J end by 0 bases, with 11 bases between. The CDR3 bases are TGCGCCAGCAGCCAGACACAGGGATCTAACTATGGCTACACCTTC. It codes for CASSQTQGSNYGYTF.

This chain links TRBV6-6 with TRBJ2-7; 11 bases match TRBD1. V trimming: 5 bases; J trimming: 6 bases; junction bases outside the gene matches: 9. Germline V gene sequence: CDR1 MNHNY, CDR2 SVGAGI (reference sequence). This CDR3 is built from 15 residues. Here the CDR3 reads CASSRYGTGGIEQYF. The DNA of the CDR3 is TGTGCCAGCAGTCGATACGGGACAGGGGGAATCGAGCAGTACTTC.

The J gene is TRBJ2-5, the V gene TRBV6-5; 7 bases map to TRBD1. Germline trimming cut 1 base from V and 3 bases from J; bases unmatched to any gene: 2. CDR3 length equals 14 residues. Germline-derived CDR1 and CDR2 are MNHEY and SVGAGI. Here the CDR3 DNA reads TGTGCCAGCAGTTACTTCGGGACAGAAGAGACCCAGTACTTC. Its protein product is CASSYFGTEETQYF.

The chain has TRBV12-3 or TRBV12-4 and TRBJ2-6; D is unclear. Trimming took off 3 bases at V and 13 bases at J, with 13 bases between the two ends. The CDR3 sequence is 13 residues long. The CDR3 reads CASSFGSFGVLTF. For the CDR3, the DNA is TGTGCCAGCAGTTTTGGGTCGTTCGGGGTCCTGACTTTC.

V is TRBV5-1 and J is TRBJ1-2; D remains ambiguous. V was trimmed by 2 bases and J by 2 bases, leaving 4 bases between them. Germline CDR1 reads SGHRS; CDR2 reads YFSETQ. The CDR3 totals 12 residues. The CDR3 region is CASSFDNYGYTF. CDR3 bases: TGCGCCAGCAGCTTTGACAACTATGGCTACACCTTC.

CDR3 sequence: CASSLVTTYNEQFF. CDR3 coding DNA: TGCGCCAGCAGCTTGGTTACTACCTACAATGAGCAGTTCTTC. The chain carries TRBV5-1 and TRBJ2-1; D remains ambiguous. This CDR3 spans 14 amino acids. Germline CDR1 SGHRS, CDR2 YFSETQ. V lost 0 bases to trimming and J lost 2 bases, with 6 bases between them.

The V gene is TRBV24-1, the J gene TRBJ2-5; the D is unclear. Deletions cut 4 bases from V and 0 bases from J, with 5 bases between. CDR1 KGHDR and CDR2 SFDVKD come from the germline V gene. This CDR3 spans 13 amino acids. The CDR3 here is CATSDKYQETQYF. The CDR3 nucleotides read TGTGCCACCAGTGACAAGTACCAAGAGACCCAGTACTTC.

The CDR3 region is CASSKQGTEAFF. In DNA, the CDR3 is TGTGCCAGCAGCAAACAGGGGACTGAAGCTTTCTTT. The chain links TRBV13 to TRBJ1-1; 7 bases fit TRBD1. In germline, CDR1 is PRHDT, CDR2 FYEKMQ (reference sequence). Trimming took 5 bases from V and 5 from J; bases not matched to a gene: 2. This CDR3 is 12 amino acids long.

CDR3 nucleotides: TGTGCCAGCAGCCAAGATCCTAAAGACCTGAGACAGACAAGGATGAACACTGAAGCTTTCTTT. Its protein is CASSQDPKDLRQTRMNTEAFF. The gene calls are TRBV3-1 (or the pseudogene TRBV3-2) and TRBJ1-1, with D perhaps matching TRBD1 (5 bases). Per germline, CDR1 LGHDT and CDR2 YNNKEL (reference sequence). The CDR3 has 21 amino acids. V was pared by 0 bases and J by 0 bases, with 26 bases between.

The V and J genes are TRBV19 and TRBJ1-1; D not resolved. The germline gives CDR1 LNHDA, CDR2 SQIVND (reference sequence). The CDR3 runs to 13 residues. The ends were cut back, 4 bases at V and 1 base at J, with 7 bases in the middle. The CDR3 DNA sequence: TGTGCCAGTAGTAACCAGCCGAACACTGAAGCTTTCTTT. Translated, it gives CASSNQPNTEAFF.

V is TRBV4-1 and J is TRBJ2-3; 7 bases agree with TRBD1. This CDR3 region has 14 residues. V gave up 1 base and J gave up 5 bases; unmatched junction bases: 3. The germline V gene has CDR1 MGHRA and CDR2 YSYEKL. For the CDR3, the DNA is TGCGCCAGCAGCCAAGTACAGGGGATAGATACGCAGTATTTT. Its translation is CASSQVQGIDTQYF.

V gene TRBV5-4 combines with J gene TRBJ2-5; 11 bases line up with TRBD2. V dropped 8 bases and J dropped 4; count of bases not matched to a gene: 10. Germline V lookup: CDR1 SGHNT, CDR2 YYREEE (reference sequence). The CDR3 has 15 residues. As DNA, the CDR3 is TGTGCCAGTGTTAAGACTAGCGGGGTGGGAGAGACCCAGTACTTC. This gives the protein CASVKTSGVGETQYF.

V is TRBV6-5 and J is TRBJ1-1; D call uncertain. The CDR3 extends over 14 amino acids. Between the trimmed V and J ends, which lost 6 bases and 4 bases, there was a span of 15 bases. From germline, CDR1 is MNHEY and CDR2 SVGAGI. The CDR3 spells CASRVGLMGTEAFF. As DNA, the CDR3 is TGTGCCAGCAGGGTCGGATTAATGGGCACTGAAGCTTTCTTT.

This clone was found a few times. The V and J genes are TRBV10-3 and TRBJ1-5; TRBD1 is a possible D gene (6 bases). The V gene lost 4 bases and the J gene lost 5 bases, with 12 bases spanning the gap. The germline gives CDR1 ENHRY, CDR2 SYGVKD. The length of the CDR3 is 14 residues. The CDR3 DNA sequence: TGTGCCATCAGTGCGGACAGCGGGCATCAGCCCCAGCATTTT. Its translation is CAISADSGHQPQHF.

V usage is TRBV24-1 and J usage is TRBJ2-2; D possibly corresponds to TRBD2 (6 bases). The V end lost 3 bases, the J end lost 5 bases, and 18 bases lay between the germline ends. Germline-derived CDR1 and CDR2 are KGHDR and SFDVKD. This CDR3 contains 17 residues. Here the CDR3 DNA reads TGTGCCACCAGTGATCCCCGGTGGAGGGCGGGAACCGGGGAGCTGTTTTTT. This gives the protein CATSDPRWRAGTGELFF.